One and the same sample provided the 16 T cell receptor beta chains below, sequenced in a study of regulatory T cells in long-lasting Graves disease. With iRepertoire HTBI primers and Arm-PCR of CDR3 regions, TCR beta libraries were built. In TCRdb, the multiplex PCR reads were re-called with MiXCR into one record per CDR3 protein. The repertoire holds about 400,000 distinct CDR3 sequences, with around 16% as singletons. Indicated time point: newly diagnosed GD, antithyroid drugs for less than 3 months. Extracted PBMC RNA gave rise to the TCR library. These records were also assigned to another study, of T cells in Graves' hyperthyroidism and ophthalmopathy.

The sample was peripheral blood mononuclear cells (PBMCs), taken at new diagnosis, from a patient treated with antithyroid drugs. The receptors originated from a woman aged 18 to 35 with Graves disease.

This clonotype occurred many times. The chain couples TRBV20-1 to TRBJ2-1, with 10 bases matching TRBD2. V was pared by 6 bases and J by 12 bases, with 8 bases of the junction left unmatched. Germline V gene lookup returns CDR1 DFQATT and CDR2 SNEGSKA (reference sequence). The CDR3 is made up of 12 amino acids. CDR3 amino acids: CSAAAGGLLQFF. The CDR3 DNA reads TGCAGTGCCGCAGCGGGGGGGCTTTTGCAGTTCTTC.

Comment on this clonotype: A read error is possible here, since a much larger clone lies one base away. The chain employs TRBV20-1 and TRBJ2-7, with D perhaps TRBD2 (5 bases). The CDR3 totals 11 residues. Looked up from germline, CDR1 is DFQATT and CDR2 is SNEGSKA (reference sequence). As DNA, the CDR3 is TGCAGCAGCGGTAGCTCCTACGAGCAGTGCTTC. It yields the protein CSSGSSYEQCF.

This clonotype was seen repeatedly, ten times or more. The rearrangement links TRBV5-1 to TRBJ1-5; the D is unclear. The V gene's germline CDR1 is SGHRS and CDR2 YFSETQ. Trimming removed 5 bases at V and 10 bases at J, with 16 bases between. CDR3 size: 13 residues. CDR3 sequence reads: CASRLDLGLPQHF. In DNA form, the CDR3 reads TGCGCCAGCAGATTAGACCTCGGGTTACCCCAGCATTTT.

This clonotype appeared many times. The CDR3 DNA reads as TGCAGTGCCAAGATCCGAGCGGACAATGAGCAGTTCTTC. Its translation is CSAKIRADNEQFF. The V call is TRBV20-1, the J call TRBJ2-1, with TRBD2 as a possible D gene (5 bases). V gave up 6 bases and J gave up 5 bases, with 14 bases separating them. The CDR3 sequence is 13 residues long. Germline V gene data show CDR1 as DFQATT and CDR2 as SNEGSKA (reference sequence).

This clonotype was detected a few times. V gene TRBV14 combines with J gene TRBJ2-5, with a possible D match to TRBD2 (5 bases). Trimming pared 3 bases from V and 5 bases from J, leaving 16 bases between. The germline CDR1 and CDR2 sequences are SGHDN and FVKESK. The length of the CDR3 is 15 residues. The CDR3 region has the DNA TGTGCCAGCAGCCACGCGGCGGGTATTGGGGAGACCCAGTACTTC. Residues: CASSHAAGIGETQYF. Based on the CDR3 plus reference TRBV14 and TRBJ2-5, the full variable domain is EAGVTQFPSHSVIEKGQTVTLRCDPISGHDNLYWYRRVMGKEIKFLLHFVKESKQDESGMPNNRFLAERTGGTYSTLKVQPAELEDSGVYFCASSHAAGIGETQYFGPGTRLLVL.

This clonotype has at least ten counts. The CDR3 DNA follows: TGTGCCATCAGTGAGAGAACAGGGGAACAGCCCCAGCATTTT. It is translated as CAISERTGEQPQHF. The chain uses TRBV10-3 and TRBJ1-5; 7 nucleotides align to TRBD1. Germline trimming cut 2 bases from V and 7 bases from J; bases unmatched to any gene: 5. Germline CDR1 and CDR2: ENHRY and SYGVKD. The CDR3 runs 14 residues.

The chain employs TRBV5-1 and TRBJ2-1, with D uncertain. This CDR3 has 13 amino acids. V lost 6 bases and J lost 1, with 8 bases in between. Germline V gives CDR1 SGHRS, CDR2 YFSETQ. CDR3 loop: CASNEESYNEQFF. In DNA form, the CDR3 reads TGCGCCAGCAATGAGGAGTCCTACAATGAGCAGTTCTTC. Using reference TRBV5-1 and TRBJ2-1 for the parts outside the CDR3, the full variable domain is KAGVTQTPRYLIKTRGQQVTLSCSPISGHRSVSWYQQTPGQGLQFLFEYFSETQRNKGNFPGRFSGRQFSNSRSEMNVSTLELGDSALYLCASNEESYNEQFFGPGTRLTVL.

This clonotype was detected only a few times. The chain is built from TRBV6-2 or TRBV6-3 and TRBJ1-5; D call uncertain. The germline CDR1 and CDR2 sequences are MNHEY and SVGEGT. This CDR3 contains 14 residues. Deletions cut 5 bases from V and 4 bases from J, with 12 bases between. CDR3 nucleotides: TGTGCCAGCAGTGAAGTTTGGGGAAATCAGCCCCAGCATTTT. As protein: CASSEVWGNQPQHF.

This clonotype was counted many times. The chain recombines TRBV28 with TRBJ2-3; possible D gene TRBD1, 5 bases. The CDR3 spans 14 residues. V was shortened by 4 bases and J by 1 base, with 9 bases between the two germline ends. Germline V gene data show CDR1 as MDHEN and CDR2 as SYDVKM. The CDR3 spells CASSSWGGTDTQYF. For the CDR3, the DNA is TGTGCCAGCAGTTCCTGGGGCGGCACAGATACGCAGTATTTT.

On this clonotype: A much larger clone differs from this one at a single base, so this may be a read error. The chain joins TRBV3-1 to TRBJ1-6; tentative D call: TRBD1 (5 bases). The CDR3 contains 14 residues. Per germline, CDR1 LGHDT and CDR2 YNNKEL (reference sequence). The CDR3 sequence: CASSQGGDRSPPHF. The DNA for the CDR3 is TGTGCCAGCAGCCAGGGGGGGGATCGCTCACCCCCCCACTTT.

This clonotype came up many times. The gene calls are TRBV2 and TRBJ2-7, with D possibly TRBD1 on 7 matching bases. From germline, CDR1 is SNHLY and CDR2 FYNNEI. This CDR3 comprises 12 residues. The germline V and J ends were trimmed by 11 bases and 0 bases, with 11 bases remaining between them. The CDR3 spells CAGGGSSYEQYF. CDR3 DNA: TGTGCCGGAGGGGGCAGCTCCTACGAGCAGTACTTC.

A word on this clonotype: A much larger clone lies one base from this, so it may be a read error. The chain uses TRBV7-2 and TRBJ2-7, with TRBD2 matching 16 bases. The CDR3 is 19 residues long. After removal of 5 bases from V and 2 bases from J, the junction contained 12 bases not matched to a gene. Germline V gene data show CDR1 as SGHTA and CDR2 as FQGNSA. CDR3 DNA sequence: TGTGCCAGCAGCCTCCGTCCCGGGACTAGCGGGGGGGTCCCCTACGAGCAGTACTTC. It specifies CASSLRPGTSGGVPYEQYF.

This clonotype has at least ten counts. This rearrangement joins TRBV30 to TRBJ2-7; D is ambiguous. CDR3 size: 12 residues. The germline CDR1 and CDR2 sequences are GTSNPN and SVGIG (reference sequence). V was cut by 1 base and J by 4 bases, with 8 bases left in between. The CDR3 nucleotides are TGTGCCTGGAGTGGACCCATATACGAGCAGTACTTC. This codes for CAWSGPIYEQYF.

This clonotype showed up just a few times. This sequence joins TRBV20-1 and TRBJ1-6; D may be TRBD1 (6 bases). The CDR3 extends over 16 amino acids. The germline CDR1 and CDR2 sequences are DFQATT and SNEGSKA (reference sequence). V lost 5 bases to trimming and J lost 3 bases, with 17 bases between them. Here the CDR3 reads CSALDSIGGYNSPLHF. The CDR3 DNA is TGCAGTGCTTTGGACAGCATAGGGGGCTATAATTCACCCCTCCACTTT.

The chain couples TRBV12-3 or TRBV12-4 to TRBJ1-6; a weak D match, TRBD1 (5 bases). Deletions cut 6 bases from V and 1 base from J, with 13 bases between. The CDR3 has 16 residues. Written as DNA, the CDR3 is TGTGCCAGCAGCGAGGGACTGAGATCCTATAATTCACCCCTCCACTTT. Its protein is CASSEGLRSYNSPLHF.

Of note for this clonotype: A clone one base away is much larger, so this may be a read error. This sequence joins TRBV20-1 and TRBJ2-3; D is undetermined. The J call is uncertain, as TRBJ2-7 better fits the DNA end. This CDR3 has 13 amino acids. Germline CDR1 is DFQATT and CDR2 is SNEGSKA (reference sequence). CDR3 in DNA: TGCAGTGCTAGACGTGTCCCCTACAATGAGCAGTACTTC. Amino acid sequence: CSARRVPYNEQYF.